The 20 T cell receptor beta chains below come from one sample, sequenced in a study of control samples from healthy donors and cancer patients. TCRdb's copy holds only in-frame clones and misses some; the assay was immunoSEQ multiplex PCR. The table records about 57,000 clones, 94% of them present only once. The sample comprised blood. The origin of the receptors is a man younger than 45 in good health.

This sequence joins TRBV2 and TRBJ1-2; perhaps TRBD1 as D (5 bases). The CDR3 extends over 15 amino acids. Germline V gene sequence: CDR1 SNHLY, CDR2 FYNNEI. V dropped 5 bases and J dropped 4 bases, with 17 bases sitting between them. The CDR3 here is CASSRTGTYFYGYTF. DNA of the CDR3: TGTGCCAGCAGTAGAACCGGGACCTACTTCTATGGCTACACCTTC.

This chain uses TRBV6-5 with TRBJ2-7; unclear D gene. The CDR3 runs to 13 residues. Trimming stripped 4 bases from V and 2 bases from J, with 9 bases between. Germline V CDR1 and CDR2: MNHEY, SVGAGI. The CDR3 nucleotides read TGTGCCAGCAGTTCTGGGGTCCCCTACGAGCAGTACTTC. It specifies CASSSGVPYEQYF.

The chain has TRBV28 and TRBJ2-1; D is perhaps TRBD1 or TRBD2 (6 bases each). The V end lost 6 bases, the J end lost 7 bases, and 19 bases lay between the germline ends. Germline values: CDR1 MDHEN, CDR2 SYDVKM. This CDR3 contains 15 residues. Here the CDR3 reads CASSRDFTRGNEQFF. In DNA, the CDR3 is TGTGCCAGCAGCCGGGACTTCACAAGGGGGAATGAGCAGTTCTTC. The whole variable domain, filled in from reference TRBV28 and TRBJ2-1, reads DVKVTQSSRYLVKRTGEKVFLECVQDMDHENMFWYRQDPGLGLRLIYFSYDVKMKEKGDIPEGYSVSREKKERFSLILESASTNQTSMYLCASSRDFTRGNEQFFGPGTRLTVL.

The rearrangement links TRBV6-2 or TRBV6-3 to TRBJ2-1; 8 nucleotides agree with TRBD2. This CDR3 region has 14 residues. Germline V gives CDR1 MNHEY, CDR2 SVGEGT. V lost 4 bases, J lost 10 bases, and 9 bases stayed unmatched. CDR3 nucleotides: TGTGCCAGCAGTTGGGGGGGACTAGAATCGGAGCAGTTCTTC. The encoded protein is CASSWGGLESEQFF.

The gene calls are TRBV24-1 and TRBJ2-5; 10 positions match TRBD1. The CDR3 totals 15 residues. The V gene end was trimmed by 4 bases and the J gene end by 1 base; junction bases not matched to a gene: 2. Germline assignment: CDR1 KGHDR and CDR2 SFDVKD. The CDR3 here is CATSDRDRGQETQYF. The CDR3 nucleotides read TGTGCCACCAGTGACCGGGACAGGGGCCAAGAGACCCAGTACTTC.

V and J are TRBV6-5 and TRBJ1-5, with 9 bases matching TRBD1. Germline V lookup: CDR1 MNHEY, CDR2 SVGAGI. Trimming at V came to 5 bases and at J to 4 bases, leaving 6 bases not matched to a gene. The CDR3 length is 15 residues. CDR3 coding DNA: TGTGCCAGCAGTCGAATGACAGGGGGAAATCAGCCCCAGCATTTT. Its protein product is CASSRMTGGNQPQHF.

CDR3: CAGQTGNEQFF. CDR3 coding DNA: TGTGCCGGTCAGACTGGCAATGAGCAGTTCTTC. The chain employs TRBV5-5 and TRBJ2-1; D not resolved. The CDR3 sequence is 11 residues long. Germline loops: CDR1 SGHKS, CDR2 YYEKEE (reference sequence). Trimming took off 10 bases at V and 6 bases at J, with 11 bases between the two ends.

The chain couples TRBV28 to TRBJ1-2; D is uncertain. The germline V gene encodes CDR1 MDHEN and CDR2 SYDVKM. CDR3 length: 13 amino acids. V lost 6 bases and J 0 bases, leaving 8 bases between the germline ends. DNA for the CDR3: TGTGCCAGCAGCGAGACAACTAACTATGGCTACACCTTC. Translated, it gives CASSETTNYGYTF.

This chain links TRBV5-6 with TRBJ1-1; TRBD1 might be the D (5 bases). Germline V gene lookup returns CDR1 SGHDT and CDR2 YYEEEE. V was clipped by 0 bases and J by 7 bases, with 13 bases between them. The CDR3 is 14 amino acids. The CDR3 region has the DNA TGTGCCAGCAGCTTGGTTCAGGGTTCAGTTGAAGCTTTCTTT. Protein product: CASSLVQGSVEAFF.

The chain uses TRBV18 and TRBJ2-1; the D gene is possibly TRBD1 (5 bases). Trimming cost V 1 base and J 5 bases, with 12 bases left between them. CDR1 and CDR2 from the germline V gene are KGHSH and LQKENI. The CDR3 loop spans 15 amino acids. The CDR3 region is CASSPLWGYNNEQFF. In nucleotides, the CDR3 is TGTGCCAGCTCACCACTATGGGGCTACAACAATGAGCAGTTCTTC.

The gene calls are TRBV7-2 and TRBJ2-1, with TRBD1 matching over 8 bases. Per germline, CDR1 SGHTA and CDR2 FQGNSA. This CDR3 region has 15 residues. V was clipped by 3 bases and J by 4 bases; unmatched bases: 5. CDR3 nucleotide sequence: TGTGCCAGCAGCTTCGACAGGGGTGGTTACAATGAGCAGTTCTTC. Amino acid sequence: CASSFDRGGYNEQFF.

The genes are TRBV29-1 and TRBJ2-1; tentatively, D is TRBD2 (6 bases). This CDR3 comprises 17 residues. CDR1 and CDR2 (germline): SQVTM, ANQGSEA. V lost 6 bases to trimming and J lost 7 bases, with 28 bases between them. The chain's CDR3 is CSVQRIGSEGPRNEQFF. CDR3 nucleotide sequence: TGCAGCGTCCAACGAATCGGTTCGGAGGGGCCAAGGAATGAGCAGTTCTTC.

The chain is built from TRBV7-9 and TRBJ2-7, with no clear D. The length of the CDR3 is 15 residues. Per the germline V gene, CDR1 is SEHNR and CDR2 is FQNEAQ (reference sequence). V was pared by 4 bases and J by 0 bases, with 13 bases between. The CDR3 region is CASSSRLDPSYEQYF. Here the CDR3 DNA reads TGTGCCAGCAGCTCCCGCTTGGACCCCTCCTACGAGCAGTACTTC.

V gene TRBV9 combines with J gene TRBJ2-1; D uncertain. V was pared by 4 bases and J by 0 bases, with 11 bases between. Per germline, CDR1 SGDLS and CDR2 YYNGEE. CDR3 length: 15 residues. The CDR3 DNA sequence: TGTGCCAGCAGCCCCTTTAAGAGCTCCTACAATGAGCAGTTCTTC. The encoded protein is CASSPFKSSYNEQFF. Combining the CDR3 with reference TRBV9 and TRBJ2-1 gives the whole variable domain DSGVTQTPKHLITATGQRVTLRCSPRSGDLSVYWYQQSLDQGLQFLIQYYNGEERAKGNILERFSAQQFPDLHSELNLSSLELGDSALYFCASSPFKSSYNEQFFGPGTRLTVL.

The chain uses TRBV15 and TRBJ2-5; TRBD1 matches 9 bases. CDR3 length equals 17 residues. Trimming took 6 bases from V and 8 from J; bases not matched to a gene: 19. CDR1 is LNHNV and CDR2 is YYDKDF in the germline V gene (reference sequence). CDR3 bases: TGTGCCACCAGGACGATGAGCAGACAGGGGGTTCGAGGCACCCAGTACTTC. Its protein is CATRTMSRQGVRGTQYF.

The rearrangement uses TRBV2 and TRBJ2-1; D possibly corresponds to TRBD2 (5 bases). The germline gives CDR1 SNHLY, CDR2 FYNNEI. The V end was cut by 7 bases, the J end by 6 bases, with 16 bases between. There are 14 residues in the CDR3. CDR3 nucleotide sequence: TGTGCCAGCACCAACTCCCCGGCGGGCAATGAGCAGTTCTTC. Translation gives CASTNSPAGNEQFF.

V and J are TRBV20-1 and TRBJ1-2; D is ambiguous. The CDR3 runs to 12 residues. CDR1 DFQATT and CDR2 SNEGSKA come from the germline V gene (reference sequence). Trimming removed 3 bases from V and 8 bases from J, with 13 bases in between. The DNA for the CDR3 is TGCAGTGCTAGTCTTAGCAGGCGGGGCTACACCTTC. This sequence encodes CSASLSRRGYTF.

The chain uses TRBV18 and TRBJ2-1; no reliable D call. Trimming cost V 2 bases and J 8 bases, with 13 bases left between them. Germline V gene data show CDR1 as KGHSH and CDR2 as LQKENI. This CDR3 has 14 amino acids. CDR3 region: CASSPAEAGYEQFF. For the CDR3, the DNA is TGTGCCAGCTCACCAGCCGAGGCCGGTTATGAGCAGTTCTTC.

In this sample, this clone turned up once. The CDR3 is CASSSRQGNSPLHF. The CDR3 nucleotides read TGCGCCAGCAGCTCCCGACAGGGTAATTCACCCCTCCACTTT. This rearrangement joins TRBV5-1 to TRBJ1-6; 7 bases are a match to TRBD1. The trim removed 3 bases at V and 6 bases at J, leaving 3 bases unmatched. The CDR3 is 14 amino acids. The germline V gene has CDR1 SGHRS and CDR2 YFSETQ.

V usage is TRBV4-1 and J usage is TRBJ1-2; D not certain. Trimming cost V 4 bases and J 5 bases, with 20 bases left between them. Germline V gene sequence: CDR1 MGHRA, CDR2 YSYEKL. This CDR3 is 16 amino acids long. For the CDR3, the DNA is TGCGCCAGCAGCCCGGGCTCCCCGGAACCGCGTTATGGCTACACCTTC. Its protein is CASSPGSPEPRYGYTF.